The 26 T cell receptor beta chains given below trace back to one sample, sequenced in a study of cytomegalovirus exposure and HLA in healthy donors. A multiplex PCR was run with 60 Vbeta primers and 13 Jbeta primers. Using immunoSEQ multiplex PCR, the repertoire was profiled, and TCRdb retains in-frame clones only, with some absent. The table lists 150,000 or so clones, approximately 80% of them singletons. The sample taken for sequencing was PBMCs. Receptors originate from a male donor in good health and CMV-seronegative.

Comment on this clone: Other DNA sequences in this sample translate to the same CDR3. The J gene is TRBJ1-4, the V gene TRBV9; 8 positions agree with TRBD1. The V gene end was trimmed by 2 bases and the J gene end by 8 bases; junction bases not matched to a gene: 5. From germline, CDR1 is SGDLS and CDR2 YYNGEE. This CDR3 contains 14 residues. As DNA, the CDR3 is TGTGCCAGCAGCGTCGGACAGGGAGGCGAAAAACTGTTTTTT. This sequence encodes CASSVGQGGEKLFF. The full variable domain, in which reference TRBV9 and TRBJ1-4 provide the parts outside the CDR3, is DSGVTQTPKHLITATGQRVTLRCSPRSGDLSVYWYQQSLDQGLQFLIQYYNGEERAKGNILERFSAQQFPDLHSELNLSSLELGDSALYFCASSVGQGGEKLFFGSGTQLSVL.

This chain connects TRBV5-8 to TRBJ2-7, with TRBD2 matching 7 bases. V dropped 4 bases and J dropped 6; count of bases not matched to a gene: 7. The CDR3 loop spans 13 amino acids. Per germline, CDR1 SGHTS and CDR2 YDEGEE. This chain's CDR3 is CASSPNTGGEQYF. The DNA for the CDR3 is TGTGCCAGCAGCCCTAACACGGGGGGCGAGCAGTACTTC.

V usage is TRBV28 and J usage is TRBJ2-2, with D uncertain. The CDR3 is made up of 13 amino acids. Germline V gene sequence: CDR1 MDHEN, CDR2 SYDVKM. V was pared by 6 bases and J by 4 bases, with 9 bases between. The CDR3 here is CASRERGTGELFF. CDR3 nucleotides: TGTGCCAGCAGGGAGCGAGGCACCGGGGAGCTGTTTTTT.

The rearrangement joins TRBV28 to TRBJ1-2, with TRBD1 matching 7 bases. V lost 7 bases, J lost 10 bases, and 9 bases stayed unmatched. The CDR3 extends over 12 amino acids. Germline CDR1 reads MDHEN; CDR2 reads SYDVKM. CDR3 coding DNA: TGTGCCAGCAACAACCAGGGGGAAATCTACACCTTC. Amino acid sequence: CASNNQGEIYTF.

The chain links TRBV19 to TRBJ2-7, with D possibly TRBD1 on 6 matching bases. CDR1 and CDR2 from the germline V gene are LNHDA and SQIVND (reference sequence). This CDR3 spans 14 amino acids. Trimming shortened V by 3 bases and J by 2 bases, and 11 bases separated the two germline ends. The CDR3 DNA sequence: TGTGCCAGTAGTATCGCCGGGACAACCTACGAGCAGTACTTC. It encodes CASSIAGTTYEQYF.

This chain joins TRBV2 and TRBJ1-6; D gene uncertain. The CDR3 runs to 14 residues. Germline CDR1 is SNHLY and CDR2 is FYNNEI. Trimming took 7 bases from V and 6 from J, leaving 13 bases between them. The CDR3 nucleotides are TGTGCCAGCAAGGTCGGCCAGGCTAATTCACCCCTCCACTTT. Translated, it gives CASKVGQANSPLHF.

A remark on this clone: One end of the junction varies from germline; a read error may be responsible. The chain is built from TRBV19 and TRBJ2-5; D ambiguous. The CDR3 is 11 residues long. Germline CDR1 is LNHDA and CDR2 is SQIVND (reference sequence). In nucleotides, the CDR3 is TGTGCCAGTAGTAACCAGGAGACCCAGTACTTC. This translates into CASSNQETQYF.

The chain employs TRBV11-1 and TRBJ2-1; D is perhaps TRBD1 (6 bases). V dropped 6 bases and J dropped 0 bases, with 12 bases sitting between them. Germline lookup yields CDR1 SGHAT and CDR2 FQDESV (reference sequence). The CDR3 totals 15 residues. CDR3 coding DNA: TGTGCCAGCAGTTCAGGGGTGAGCTCCTACAATGAGCAGTTCTTC. As protein: CASSSGVSSYNEQFF.

The chain combines TRBV15 with TRBJ2-5, with a weak D call TRBD1 (5 bases). From germline, CDR1 is LNHNV and CDR2 YYDKDF (reference sequence). Trimming took off 0 bases at V and 1 base at J, with 15 bases between the two ends. CDR3 length: 17 residues. CDR3 nucleotide sequence: TGTGCCACCAGCAGAGATCCATTCTGGACATCCCAAGAGACCCAGTACTTC. It is translated as CATSRDPFWTSQETQYF.

The chain's CDR3 is CASSLGSRSGQPQHF. CDR3 nucleotides: TGTGCCAGCAGCTTAGGTTCCAGGTCCGGTCAGCCCCAGCATTTT. This chain connects TRBV7-2 to TRBJ1-5; no firm D call. This CDR3 has 15 amino acids. In germline, CDR1 is SGHTA, CDR2 FQGNSA. The V and J ends lost 1 base and 6 bases respectively, with 13 bases between them.

The J gene is TRBJ2-5, the V gene TRBV5-1, with 9 bases fitting TRBD2. Germline-derived CDR1 and CDR2 are SGHRS and YFSETQ. The V gene end was trimmed by 5 bases and the J gene end by 4 bases; junction bases not matched to a gene: 9. The CDR3 covers 15 residues. The chain's CDR3 is CASRRSGGIGETQYF. CDR3 coding DNA: TGCGCCAGCAGACGTAGCGGGGGAATAGGAGAGACCCAGTACTTC. The whole variable domain, remainder taken from reference TRBV5-1 and TRBJ2-5, is KAGVTQTPRYLIKTRGQQVTLSCSPISGHRSVSWYQQTPGQGLQFLFEYFSETQRNKGNFPGRFSGRQFSNSRSEMNVSTLELGDSALYLCASRRSGGIGETQYFGPGTRLLVL.

In this sample, this clone turned up once. Other DNA sequences within the sample encode an identical CDR3. The chain couples TRBV5-1 to TRBJ1-1; the D gene is possibly TRBD1 (6 bases). Trimming removed 4 bases from V and 4 bases from J, with 11 bases in between. CDR1 is SGHRS, CDR2 YFSETQ, per germline. The CDR3 totals 13 residues. The CDR3 DNA reads TGCGCCAGCAGCAGGGAGGGGGTCACTGAAGCTTTCTTT. Amino acids: CASSREGVTEAFF.

The chain joins TRBV9 to TRBJ1-2, with unresolved D. CDR3 length equals 13 residues. V was trimmed by 0 bases and J by 7 bases, leaving 10 bases between them. The germline V gene has CDR1 SGDLS and CDR2 YYNGEE. The CDR3 coding sequence is TGTGCCAGCAGCGTAGAGTTTGCGGGTGGCTACACCTTC. This codes for CASSVEFAGGYTF.

This clone was observed once. The chain has TRBV2 and TRBJ2-3, with 9 bases fitting TRBD2. The V gene's germline CDR1 is SNHLY and CDR2 FYNNEI. The CDR3 length is 16 residues. V lost 4 bases and J lost 1; bases outside the gene matches: 6. CDR3 DNA sequence: TGTGCCAGCAGTGTCCCGCGGGGGGGAGGCACAGATACGCAGTATTTT. Translation: CASSVPRGGGTDTQYF.

The chain links TRBV7-9 to TRBJ2-1, with 9 bases aligning to TRBD2. Unmatched junction bases numbered 8, after V lost 5 bases and J lost 0 bases. The germline CDR1 and CDR2 sequences are SEHNR and FQNEAQ (reference sequence). The CDR3 is made up of 17 amino acids. CDR3 sequence reads: CASSPRTSVSSYNEQFF. The CDR3 DNA reads TGTGCCAGCAGCCCGAGGACTAGCGTCAGCTCCTACAATGAGCAGTTCTTC.

This rearrangement joins TRBV30 to TRBJ2-1, with D possibly matching TRBD1 (5 bases). Trimming left V 0 bases short and J 8 bases short, with 8 bases between. The CDR3 length is 12 residues. CDR1 GTSNPN and CDR2 SVGIG come from the germline V gene (reference sequence). CDR3 DNA sequence: TGTGCCTGGAGTGTATGGGGCGATGAGCAGTTCTTC. Its translation: CAWSVWGDEQFF.

The CDR3 region is CASSPRLAAYEQYF. In nucleotides, the CDR3 is TGTGCCAGCAGCCCTCGACTAGCCGCCTACGAGCAGTACTTC. The chain joins TRBV7-9 to TRBJ2-5, with 7 nucleotides matching TRBD2. The J call is in doubt because the DNA end fits TRBJ2-7 better. This CDR3 comprises 14 residues. The germline gives CDR1 SEHNR, CDR2 FQNEAQ (reference sequence).

The V call is TRBV28, the J call TRBJ2-4; a possible D gene is TRBD1 (6 bases). V was trimmed by 6 bases and J by 3 bases, leaving 18 bases between them. This CDR3 region has 16 residues. The germline V gene encodes CDR1 MDHEN and CDR2 SYDVKM. CDR3 coding DNA: TGTGCCAGCAGACCCACCGGACAGAGTGGCAAAAACATTCAGTACTTC. Its translation: CASRPTGQSGKNIQYF.

The chain is built from TRBV5-4 and TRBJ1-2; 8 nucleotides align to TRBD1. V dropped 3 bases and J dropped 3; count of bases not matched to a gene: 7. This CDR3 is built from 15 residues. Germline CDR1 is SGHNT and CDR2 is YYREEE (reference sequence). For the CDR3, the DNA is TGTGCCAGCAGCTCCCACACAGGGGGGCACTATGGCTACACCTTC. It encodes CASSSHTGGHYGYTF.

The genes are TRBV16 and TRBJ1-3; D gene ambiguous. Germline V CDR1 and CDR2: KGHSY, FQNENV. The CDR3 runs 16 residues. V was shortened by 0 bases and J by 0 bases, with 9 bases between the two germline ends. For the CDR3, the DNA is TGTGCCAGCAGCCAATCGATTCGGTACTCTGGAAACACCATATATTTT. This sequence encodes CASSQSIRYSGNTIYF.

This chain joins TRBV5-4 and TRBJ2-7; TRBD1 matches at 9 bases. The CDR3 is made up of 17 amino acids. Germline-derived CDR1 and CDR2 are SGHNT and YYREEE (reference sequence). V gave up 4 bases and J gave up 4 bases; unmatched junction bases: 15. For the CDR3, the DNA is TGTGCCAGCAGCCCCCAGACCGGGACAGGGACGGTTTACGAGCAGTACTTC. This gives the protein CASSPQTGTGTVYEQYF.

The chain is built from TRBV10-3 and TRBJ1-2, with TRBD1 matching over 8 bases. CDR1 is ENHRY, CDR2 SYGVKD, per germline. The V and J ends lost 6 bases and 1 base, in that order; junction bases with no gene match: 7. This CDR3 region has 15 residues. Written as DNA, the CDR3 is TGTGCCATCAGCCCCACAGACAGGGGTAACTATGGCTACACCTTC. The encoded protein is CAISPTDRGNYGYTF.

The DNA of the CDR3 is TGTGCCAGCTCACCACCCTCAGGGTCCTACGAGCAGTACTTC. Translating gives CASSPPSGSYEQYF. The chain carries TRBV18 and TRBJ2-7; D might be TRBD1 (5 bases). Looked up from germline, CDR1 is KGHSH and CDR2 is LQKENI. Trimming cost V 0 bases and J 1 base, with 7 bases left between them. The CDR3 sequence is 14 residues long.

The chain joins TRBV2 to TRBJ2-2, with TRBD2 matching 7 bases. Germline CDR1 SNHLY, CDR2 FYNNEI. The trim removed 6 bases at V and 7 bases at J, leaving 5 bases unmatched. The length of the CDR3 is 13 residues. This CDR3 reads CASSGLVVGELFF. DNA for the CDR3: TGTGCCAGCAGCGGACTAGTGGTCGGGGAGCTGTTTTTT.

The chain uses TRBV4-2 and TRBJ2-7; D possibly corresponds to TRBD1 (6 bases). Germline loops: CDR1 LGHNA, CDR2 YNFKEQ. Trimming took off 4 bases at V and 0 bases at J, with 13 bases between the two ends. The CDR3 totals 15 residues. In DNA, the CDR3 is TGTGCCAGCAGCCCAGGGGAGTACAACTCCTACGAGCAGTACTTC. Amino acid sequence: CASSPGEYNSYEQYF.

This chain joins TRBV30 and TRBJ1-4; D is possibly TRBD1 (6 bases). Germline V gene sequence: CDR1 GTSNPN, CDR2 SVGIG (reference sequence). This CDR3 has 15 residues. Trimming cost V 2 bases and J 8 bases, with 18 bases left between them. The chain's CDR3 is CAWSLWGRFGEKLFF. In nucleotides, the CDR3 is TGTGCCTGGAGTCTCTGGGGGCGGTTTGGAGAAAAACTGTTTTTT. Filled out from reference TRBV30 and TRBJ1-4, the complete variable domain reads SQTIHQWPATLVQPVGSPLSLECTVEGTSNPNLYWYRQAAGRGLQLLFYSVGIGQISSEVPQNLSASRPQDRQFILSSKKLLLSDSGFYLCAWSLWGRFGEKLFFGSGTQLSVL.